This T cell receptor (beta chain) was documented in a study of blood T cell repertoires in COVID-19. This CDR3 has 13 residues. The V gene end was trimmed by 5 bases and the J gene end by 5 bases; junction bases not matched to a gene: 0. Germline V lookup: CDR1 KGHSH, CDR2 LQKENI. Libraries were prepared by immunoSEQ multiplex PCR; TCRdb keeps only in-frame clonotypes and omits some of them. The repertoire holds about 230,000 clones, roughly nine tenths seen once, with over 3% in the top ten. The chain is built from TRBV18 and TRBJ2-7; 13 bases match TRBD2. The sequence came from a woman in her fifties or sixties in a cohort exposed to, infected with or recovered from COVID-19 (not recorded which). The sample taken for sequencing was PBMCs or T cells enriched from blood (not recorded which). The CDR3 here is CASSGTSGDEQYF. The CDR3 nucleotides are TGTGCCAGCTCAGGGACTAGCGGGGACGAGCAGTACTTC.